What follows is one T cell receptor (beta chain) and its context. The antigen is undetermined. Germline loops: CDR1 SGDLS, CDR2 YYNGEE. The CDR3 contains 15 residues. The junction had 7 bases not matched to a gene; V was cut back by 3 bases and J by 2 bases. Over chemoradiotherapy, repertoires were sampled more than once. This sample is part of a study of chemoradiotherapy in HPV16-positive cancers. At the level of the study: Functional T-cell assays on two HPV16-positive patients' cells defined candidate HPV-specific clones and common TCR motifs.

Study conclusions and caveats: Only a couple of HPV16-positive patients supplied the functional HPV-specificity definition.

Method: immunoSEQ multiplex PCR; TCRdb's copy keeps in-frame clones and lacks some. Found here are roughly 5,200 clones, roughly 79% of them singletons; the top ten hold roughly 15%. This rearrangement joins TRBV9 to TRBJ2-5, with TRBD2 matching over 7 bases. The source was tumor tissue, collected from a patient who underwent chemoradiotherapy. The receptor comes from a human donor with HPV-associated anogenital cancer. This chain's CDR3 is CASSEAPGGQETQYF. CDR3 in DNA: TGTGCCAGCAGCGAGGCCCCCGGGGGGCAAGAGACCCAGTACTTC.